Shown below are 27 T cell receptor beta chains from a single sample sequenced in a study of blood T cell repertoires in COVID-19. Profiling relied on immunoSEQ multiplex PCR, and the TCRdb table lists in-frame clones only, not all of them. This table has approximately 200,000 clones, more than 75% appearing once. Sequencing was carried out using peripheral blood. Receptors were obtained from a man aged 35-49 years with acute or convalescent COVID-19.

This chain joins TRBV23-1 and TRBJ1-1; D uncertain. TRBV23-1 is known as an ORF, though its function is uncertain. The CDR3 loop spans 16 amino acids. With 4 bases removed from V and 2 bases from J, the gap between germline ends came to 17 bases. The DNA for the CDR3 is TGCGCCAGCAGTCCTTACACCGTTTACCCCAACACTGAAGCTTTCTTT. It codes for CASSPYTVYPNTEAFF.

This chain links TRBV10-3 with TRBJ1-2; possibly TRBD1 for D (5 bases). Per the germline V gene, CDR1 is ENHRY and CDR2 is SYGVKD. V was trimmed by 6 bases and J by 7 bases, leaving 12 bases between them. The CDR3 contains 12 residues. The CDR3 nucleotides read TGTGCCATCAGCCGGGACTGGCTTGGCTACACCTTC. Translation: CAISRDWLGYTF.

This chain links TRBV9 with TRBJ2-1, with D possibly TRBD1 on 6 matching bases. Trimming took off 4 bases at V and 4 bases at J, with 12 bases between the two ends. The germline V gene encodes CDR1 SGDLS and CDR2 YYNGEE. There are 14 residues in the CDR3. CDR3 in amino acids: CASSRDTTYNEQFF. CDR3 nucleotides: TGTGCCAGCAGCCGGGACACCACTTACAATGAGCAGTTCTTC.

CDR3 loop: CASSEQGVAEKLFF. The CDR3 DNA reads TGTGCCAGCAGTGAACAGGGGGTGGCTGAAAAACTGTTTTTT. This chain joins TRBV2 and TRBJ1-4, with TRBD1 identical over 7 bases. Germline trimming cut 2 bases from V and 7 bases from J; bases unmatched to any gene: 4. This CDR3 is built from 14 residues. Germline lookup yields CDR1 SNHLY and CDR2 FYNNEI.

Here the CDR3 reads CASSLGLESTDTQYF. The CDR3 DNA reads as TGTGCCAGCAGCCTGGGACTAGAAAGCACAGATACGCAGTATTTT. The rearrangement uses TRBV3-1 (or the pseudogene TRBV3-2) and TRBJ2-3; 8 bases are shared with TRBD2. V was clipped by 4 bases and J by 0 bases; unmatched bases: 3. Germline values: CDR1 LGHDT, CDR2 YNNKEL (reference sequence). The CDR3 consists of 15 residues.

The genes are TRBV6-5 and TRBJ1-2; no reliable D call. Germline CDR1 MNHEY, CDR2 SVGAGI. The CDR3 spans 13 residues. With 5 bases removed from V and 8 bases from J, the gap between germline ends came to 15 bases. The CDR3 here is CASSLRSSGGYTF. The CDR3 DNA is TGTGCCAGCAGTCTCAGGTCATCGGGAGGCTACACCTTC.

The V gene is TRBV6-5, the J gene TRBJ1-1; D might be TRBD1 (5 bases). Germline V gene data show CDR1 as MNHEY and CDR2 as SVGAGI. With 5 bases removed from V and 6 bases from J, the gap between germline ends came to 10 bases. The CDR3 length is 12 residues. The CDR3 bases are TGTGCCAGCAGTCTCGGGGGAGCTGAAGCTTTCTTT. Its translation: CASSLGGAEAFF.

The rearrangement links TRBV29-1 to TRBJ1-2, with D possibly being TRBD1 (6 bases). Germline V gene data show CDR1 as SQVTM and CDR2 as ANQGSEA. With 5 bases removed from V and 1 base from J, the gap between germline ends came to 14 bases. This CDR3 has 14 amino acids. In DNA form, the CDR3 reads TGCAGCGTTATGACAGGCCTGGGTAACTATGGCTACACCTTC. The encoded protein is CSVMTGLGNYGYTF.

The V call is TRBV27, the J call TRBJ2-3; 9 bases align to TRBD2. Germline values: CDR1 MNHEY, CDR2 SMNVEV (reference sequence). Losses at the gene ends were 2 bases for V and 4 bases for J; bases not matched to a gene: 4. This CDR3 contains 15 residues. The CDR3 is CASSLAGGLADTQYF. The CDR3, as DNA: TGTGCCAGCAGTTTAGCGGGGGGGCTCGCAGATACGCAGTATTTT.

This chain connects TRBV4-1 to TRBJ2-3; 9 nucleotides align to TRBD2. Germline CDR1 is MGHRA and CDR2 is YSYEKL. With 1 base clipped from V and 3 bases from J, the junction kept 5 bases outside the gene matches. CDR3 size: 16 residues. CDR3 sequence: CASSQVLAGETDTQYF. The CDR3 coding sequence is TGCGCCAGCAGCCAAGTCTTAGCGGGGGAGACAGATACGCAGTATTTT.

The chain links TRBV18 to TRBJ1-4, with 7 bases fitting TRBD1. Trimming cost V 0 bases and J 8 bases; bases outside gene matches: 3. The V gene's germline CDR1 is KGHSH and CDR2 LQKENI. There are 14 residues in the CDR3. Here the CDR3 DNA reads TGTGCCAGCTCACCACCGGGACAGATAGAAAAACTGTTTTTT. This encodes CASSPPGQIEKLFF.

This chain joins TRBV28 and TRBJ2-2; 7 bases align to TRBD1. V lost 5 bases to trimming and J lost 5 bases; unmatched junction nucleotides: 8. CDR1 is MDHEN, CDR2 SYDVKM, per germline. This CDR3 spans 15 amino acids. CDR3 nucleotides: TGTGCCAGCAGTGGGCTGACAGGGATTACCGGGGAGCTGTTTTTT. As protein: CASSGLTGITGELFF. The variable domain in full, completed from reference TRBV28 and TRBJ2-2, reads DVKVTQSSRYLVKRTGEKVFLECVQDMDHENMFWYRQDPGLGLRLIYFSYDVKMKEKGDIPEGYSVSREKKERFSLILESASTNQTSMYLCASSGLTGITGELFFGEGSRLTVL.

The chain joins TRBV19 to TRBJ2-3; no firm D call. The CDR3 has 13 amino acids. Trimming shortened V by 3 bases and J by 3 bases, and 7 bases separated the two germline ends. Germline assignment: CDR1 LNHDA and CDR2 SQIVND (reference sequence). CDR3 DNA: TGTGCCAGTAGTATGGGCTATACAGATACGCAGTATTTT. Translation: CASSMGYTDTQYF.

This clone was observed a handful of times. This rearrangement joins TRBV10-3 to TRBJ2-7, with D maybe TRBD1 (6 bases). The CDR3 covers 11 residues. Trimming left V 6 bases short and J 12 bases short, with 15 bases between. CDR1 is ENHRY, CDR2 SYGVKD, per germline. The CDR3 DNA reads as TGTGCCATCAGGACGGCAGGGGATACGTACTTC. Amino acids: CAIRTAGDTYF.

V and J are TRBV5-1 and TRBJ1-6; a weak D match, TRBD1 (6 bases). There are 15 residues in the CDR3. V gave up 3 bases and J gave up 9 bases, with 16 bases separating them. CDR1 and CDR2 (germline): SGHRS, YFSETQ. In DNA, the CDR3 is TGCGCCAGCAGCTCAGGGGACCGGTCGGGTTCACCCCTCCACTTT. Translated: CASSSGDRSGSPLHF.

In its sample, this clone was seen once. The chain couples TRBV19 to TRBJ1-1, with TRBD1 matching over 10 bases. V dropped 5 bases and J dropped 8; count of bases not matched to a gene: 8. Germline CDR1 reads LNHDA; CDR2 reads SQIVND (reference sequence). CDR3 length equals 14 residues. CDR3 in amino acids: CASSPGDRGMEAFF. CDR3 nucleotides: TGTGCCAGTAGTCCCGGGGACAGGGGAATGGAAGCTTTCTTT.

The sample holds one count of this clone. V and J are TRBV6-5 and TRBJ1-5, with TRBD1 matching 8 bases. Trimming at V came to 5 bases and at J to 4 bases, leaving 7 bases not matched to a gene. This CDR3 is built from 15 residues. In germline, CDR1 is MNHEY, CDR2 SVGAGI. CDR3 region: CASSRKTGGNQPQHF. The CDR3 DNA reads as TGTGCCAGCAGTAGGAAAACAGGGGGGAATCAGCCCCAGCATTTT.

The gene calls are TRBV6-1 and TRBJ2-7, with 9 nucleotides matching TRBD1. Looked up from germline, CDR1 is MNHNS and CDR2 is SASEGT. Germline trimming cut 0 bases from V and 3 bases from J; bases unmatched to any gene: 6. CDR3 length: 16 residues. The CDR3 DNA reads TGTGCCAGCAGTGAAGCGCTGGGACAGGGTTTCTACGAGCAGTACTTC. It translates to CASSEALGQGFYEQYF.

The chain combines TRBV20-1 with TRBJ1-1; D uncertain. V was pared by 3 bases and J by 3 bases, with 11 bases between. This CDR3 region has 13 residues. Per germline, CDR1 DFQATT and CDR2 SNEGSKA (reference sequence). CDR3 in amino acids: CSASQVPDTEAFF. The CDR3 coding sequence is TGCAGTGCTAGTCAGGTCCCTGACACTGAAGCTTTCTTT.

V usage is TRBV6-5 and J usage is TRBJ2-1, with TRBD1 matching over 7 bases. Per the germline V gene, CDR1 is MNHEY and CDR2 is SVGAGI. V dropped 2 bases and J dropped 7; count of bases not matched to a gene: 8. This CDR3 contains 15 residues. The CDR3 coding sequence is TGTGCCAGCAGTTACAGGGGGCTAGATTGGAATGAGCAGTTCTTC. Protein product: CASSYRGLDWNEQFF.

The chain uses TRBV4-1 and TRBJ2-7; 7 nucleotides line up with TRBD1. In germline, CDR1 is MGHRA, CDR2 YSYEKL. Trimming removed 3 bases from V and 4 bases from J; junction bases left unmatched: 15. The CDR3 has 17 amino acids. This CDR3 reads CASSQGINRGLLYEQYF. The CDR3 DNA reads TGCGCCAGCAGCCAGGGAATTAACAGGGGCTTGCTTTACGAGCAGTACTTC.

This clone was detected only a few times. The chain has TRBV5-6 and TRBJ1-2, with D perhaps matching TRBD1 (6 bases). Trimming removed 4 bases at V and 2 bases at J, with 12 bases between. CDR1 SGHDT and CDR2 YYEEEE come from the germline V gene. The CDR3 is 14 amino acids. CDR3 sequence: CASSETTGNYGYTF. The DNA of the CDR3 is TGTGCCAGCAGCGAGACAACAGGGAACTATGGCTACACCTTC.

The rearrangement links TRBV5-6 to TRBJ1-1; a possible D gene is TRBD1 (5 bases). The V and J ends lost 4 bases and 1 base respectively, with 11 bases between them. CDR1 is SGHDT, CDR2 YYEEEE, per germline. The CDR3 has 14 amino acids. CDR3 loop: CASSQGGENTEAFF. The CDR3 coding sequence is TGTGCCAGCAGCCAGGGAGGGGAGAACACTGAAGCTTTCTTT.

The J gene is TRBJ1-4, the V gene TRBV30; no reliable D call. The V end lost 2 bases, the J end lost 8 bases, and 12 bases lay between the germline ends. CDR3 length: 13 amino acids. Per the germline V gene, CDR1 is GTSNPN and CDR2 is SVGIG (reference sequence). CDR3 coding DNA: TGTGCCTGGAGTCCAAACCGGGGAGAAAAACTGTTTTTT. As protein: CAWSPNRGEKLFF.

The sample holds one count of this clone. The chain is built from TRBV10-1 and TRBJ1-1; 7 positions agree with TRBD1. The germline V gene has CDR1 WNHNN and CDR2 SYGVQD (reference sequence). The V and J ends lost 5 bases and 4 bases, in that order; junction bases with no gene match: 4. This CDR3 has 13 residues. The CDR3 nucleotides are TGCGCCAGCAGTCCGAACAGGGGCACTGAAGCTTTCTTT. Its protein is CASSPNRGTEAFF.

This chain connects TRBV10-3 to TRBJ1-5; D call uncertain. V was cut by 0 bases and J by 4 bases, with 4 bases left in between. Germline V gene lookup returns CDR1 ENHRY and CDR2 SYGVKD. CDR3 length: 13 residues. CDR3 coding DNA: TGTGCCATCAGTGAGTCCCTGAATCAGCCCCAGCATTTT. Translated: CAISESLNQPQHF.

V usage is TRBV14 and J usage is TRBJ1-1; D remains ambiguous. Trimming removed 2 bases from V and 4 bases from J, with 17 bases in between. The germline CDR1 and CDR2 sequences are SGHDN and FVKESK. The CDR3 length is 16 residues. The CDR3 coding sequence is TGTGCCAGCAGCCAAAGATGGGCCCCGACCGGCACTGAAGCTTTCTTT. Translating it yields CASSQRWAPTGTEAFF.